The present TCR beta chain was sequenced within a study of T cells in tuberculosis. Points from the study as a whole: Samples were chosen by availability of cryopreserved specimens.

Trimming removed 4 bases from V and 5 bases from J; junction bases left unmatched: 14. Germline V gives CDR1 PRHDT, CDR2 FYEKMQ (reference sequence). The CDR3 extends over 17 amino acids. Assay used: immunoSEQ multiplex PCR; TCRdb lists only in-frame clones, some missing. The data contain some 30,000 clones, roughly 94% of them seen just once; the ten biggest clones take up around 7%. The time point was: new active TB diagnosis, blood taken before or within 7 days of starting treatment. As regards this clone: What it binds is unknown.

This clonotype was obtained from an adult with tuberculosis. This sequence joins TRBV13 and TRBJ1-2, with 9 bases lining up with TRBD1. This material consisted of PBMCs, taken at tuberculosis diagnosis. CDR3: CASSSRDRATRGYGYTF. DNA of the CDR3: TGTGCCAGCAGCTCCCGGGACAGGGCAACCAGGGGGTATGGCTACACCTTC.